This TCR beta chain was found in a study of CD8 T cells in Susac syndrome. The authors negatively isolated CD8+ and CD4+ T cells and FACS-enriched TEMRA cells. Trimming at V came to 4 bases and at J to 4 bases, leaving 3 bases not matched to a gene. This CDR3 is built from 13 residues. The germline V gene encodes CDR1 SGHRS and CDR2 YFSETQ. Reverse transcription of roughly 0.45 to 1 ug RNA was carried out with random hexamers. TCRdb passed the immunoSEQ multiplex PCR reads through MiXCR, listing each CDR3 protein once. The repertoire holds more than 150,000 distinct CDR3 sequences, with 85% to 95% as singletons.

This chain uses TRBV5-1 with TRBJ1-1; 8 bases are a match to TRBD1. Sequencing input: CD4+ T cells from PBMCs. This clonotype was obtained from a human donor with Susac syndrome. CDR3: CASSNTGGTEAFF. CDR3 coding DNA: TGCGCCAGCAGCAATACAGGGGGCACTGAAGCTTTCTTT.